The clone carrying this T cell receptor (beta chain) appeared a few times. Antigen: not known. Looked up from germline, CDR1 is MDHEN and CDR2 is SYDVKM. Trimming left V 3 bases short and J 7 bases short, with 18 bases between. This CDR3 contains 16 residues. The data belong to a study of T cell repertoires in cytomegalovirus infection. TCRdb reanalysed the reads using MiXCR and keeps one entry per CDR3 protein. The table has approximately 500,000 distinct CDR3 sequences, roughly a third seen once. The sample consisted of cultured PBMCs, taken from culture after CMV antigen stimulation. The TCR originated in a human donor in good health (CMV status not recorded). Some clones in this sample may be carry-over from other donors' samples. V and J are TRBV28 and TRBJ1-4, with D uncertain. The CDR3: CASSFYEDRWCEKLFF. The CDR3 nucleotides read TGTGCCAGCAGTTTTTACGAGGATCGATGGTGTGAAAAACTGTTTTTT. Full variable domain (missing parts from reference TRBV28 and TRBJ1-4): DVKVTQSSRYLVKRTGEKVFLECVQDMDHENMFWYRQDPGLGLRLIYFSYDVKMKEKGDIPEGYSVSREKKERFSLILESASTNQTSMYLCASSFYEDRWCEKLFFGSGTQLSVL.